This TCR beta chain was observed in a study of blood T cell repertoires in COVID-19. Study-wide background: Nucleic acid was either cDNA or gDNA, and it came from T cells, B-cell-depleted T cells, or PBMCs.

This CDR3 spans 12 amino acids. V lost 2 bases, J lost 7 bases, and 9 bases lay in between. The germline CDR1 and CDR2 sequences are SGHRS and YFSETQ. Using immunoSEQ multiplex PCR, the repertoire was profiled, and TCRdb retains in-frame clones only, with some absent. The sample has approximately 89,000 clones, 70% to 90% seen once; the top ten hold roughly 4.3%. The clonotype comes from a man aged 65-85 years with acute or convalescent COVID-19. The sequencing input was peripheral blood. The gene calls are TRBV5-1 and TRBJ1-2; no clear D gene. The chain's CDR3 is CASSFPGFGYTF. The CDR3 DNA sequence: TGCGCCAGCAGCTTTCCCGGGTTTGGCTACACCTTC.